This T cell receptor beta chain is drawn from a study of shared clonotypes between healthy human individuals. Whole-study context: For every donor, three CD4 naive, three CD4 memory, two CD8 naive and one CD8 memory plates were used.

Clones were sequenced by immunoSEQ multiplex PCR, and TCRdb holds only the in-frame ones, with some missing. This repertoire shows 2,500,000 or so clones, over 85% found once; its top ten account for approximately 0.37%. Regarding this clone: Its antigen is currently unknown. The sample has other DNA sequences that encode this CDR3 too.

Donors, healthy HIV-negative adults, lacked recent acute infections or vaccinations. Negatively enriched CD4+ T cells were divided by CD45RA into naive and memory. The study, taken as a whole, reports: Clonotype sharing among donors, it was expected, would be affected by sequencing depth.

Germline V gene data show CDR1 as MDHEN and CDR2 as SYDVKM. V was trimmed by 4 bases and J by 5 bases, leaving 9 bases between them. The CDR3 is 12 amino acids. The receptor comes from a man aged 18 to 30 in good health. Some clones in this sample may be carry-over from other donors' samples. The V gene is TRBV28, the J gene TRBJ2-7; D might be TRBD1 or TRBD2, each matching 5 bases. Sequenced input: naive CD4+ T cells from PBMCs. As to subset: CD45RA+ positively selected. The CDR3 DNA is TGTGCCAGCAGTTCTCCGGGACACGAGCAGTACTTC. It translates to CASSSPGHEQYF.